Shown below are 15 T cell receptor beta chains from a single sample sequenced in a study of T cells in localized non-small cell lung cancer. Here immunoSEQ multiplex PCR was the method, and the copy in TCRdb shows in-frame clones only, minus some. The data hold some 38,000 clones, with about nine tenths observed a single time. The specimen was peripheral blood mononuclear cells, collected before any cancer treatment. All receptors come from a male donor at least 60 years old with stage II lung adenocarcinoma.

This chain uses TRBV27 with TRBJ1-5, with TRBD1 matching over 8 bases. The CDR3 totals 15 residues. Per the germline V gene, CDR1 is MNHEY and CDR2 is SMNVEV (reference sequence). V gave up 6 bases and J gave up 3 bases; unmatched junction bases: 7. CDR3 in amino acids: CASSQDRATNQPQHF. The CDR3 DNA is TGTGCCAGCAGCCAGGACAGGGCTACCAATCAGCCCCAGCATTTT.

The CDR3 DNA reads as TGCGCCAGCAGCGGGGGCGCAGGTAACTATGGCTACACCTTC. Its translation: CASSGGAGNYGYTF. This chain connects TRBV5-1 to TRBJ1-2; TRBD1 might be the D (6 bases). Germline CDR1 and CDR2: SGHRS and YFSETQ. Trimming shortened V by 4 bases and J by 1 base, and 11 bases separated the two germline ends. The CDR3 sequence is 14 residues long.

V gene TRBV27 combines with J gene TRBJ2-5; possible D gene TRBD2, 6 bases. V was pared by 3 bases and J by 5 bases, with 10 bases between. This CDR3 contains 13 residues. The germline CDR1 and CDR2 sequences are MNHEY and SMNVEV (reference sequence). CDR3 amino acids: CASSFYGGETQYF. For the CDR3, the DNA is TGTGCCAGCAGTTTTTATGGGGGGGAGACCCAGTACTTC.

The chain employs TRBV25-1 and TRBJ1-6; D is undetermined. Germline V gene data show CDR1 as MGHDK and CDR2 as SYGVNS. V was clipped by 7 bases and J by 9 bases, with 10 bases between them. This CDR3 has 12 residues. The DNA for the CDR3 is TGTGCCAGCACGGATACCGGTTCACCCCTCCACTTT. This sequence encodes CASTDTGSPLHF.

V is TRBV7-2 and J is TRBJ1-4; 10 bases align to TRBD1. CDR3 length: 15 residues. V lost 3 bases to trimming and J lost 8 bases; unmatched junction nucleotides: 6. CDR1 is SGHTA and CDR2 is FQGNSA in the germline V gene. The chain's CDR3 is CASSFRQGAGEKLFF. The CDR3 coding sequence is TGTGCCAGCAGCTTTAGACAGGGGGCGGGGGAAAAACTGTTTTTT.

The genes are TRBV7-2 and TRBJ2-1; D gene unclear. Germline V gene lookup returns CDR1 SGHTA and CDR2 FQGNSA. CDR3 length: 16 residues. The ends were cut back, 3 bases at V and 4 bases at J, with 16 bases in the middle. CDR3 DNA: TGTGCCAGCAGCTTTACAATGACACGATCTTACAATGAGCAGTTCTTC. This sequence encodes CASSFTMTRSYNEQFF. Variable domain in full (rest from reference TRBV7-2 and TRBJ2-1): GAGVSQSPSNKVTEKGKDVELRCDPISGHTALYWYRQSLGQGLEFLIYFQGNSAPDKSGLPSDRFSAERTGGSVSTLTIQRTQQEDSAVYLCASSFTMTRSYNEQFFGPGTRLTVL.

The chain has TRBV5-1 and TRBJ1-3; 9 bases agree with TRBD1. Trimming removed 4 bases from V and 3 bases from J; junction bases left unmatched: 8. CDR1 and CDR2 (germline): SGHRS, YFSETQ. The CDR3 is 16 residues long. The CDR3 loop is CASSLKQGAIGNTIYF. DNA of the CDR3: TGCGCCAGCAGCCTTAAACAGGGGGCGATTGGAAACACCATATATTTT.

This sequence joins TRBV4-2 and TRBJ1-2; D is uncertain. The CDR3 length is 14 residues. Trimming removed 0 bases from V and 3 bases from J, with 8 bases in between. The germline V gene encodes CDR1 LGHNA and CDR2 YNFKEQ. In nucleotides, the CDR3 is TGTGCCAGCAGCCAAGATCGGTTCGACTATGGCTACACCTTC. Translated: CASSQDRFDYGYTF.

The rearrangement joins TRBV27 to TRBJ2-3; D might be TRBD2 (7 bases). Germline V lookup: CDR1 MNHEY, CDR2 SMNVEV (reference sequence). With 3 bases removed from V and 6 bases from J, the gap between germline ends came to 13 bases. This CDR3 spans 14 amino acids. The DNA for the CDR3 is TGTGCCAGCAGTTTTGGCTGGGGGGGCGATACGCAGTATTTT. Residues: CASSFGWGGDTQYF.

V usage is TRBV6-5 and J usage is TRBJ2-7; 7 bases fit TRBD1. V lost 7 bases, J lost 4 bases, and 13 bases stayed unmatched. Germline V gives CDR1 MNHEY, CDR2 SVGAGI. The CDR3 length is 15 residues. As DNA, the CDR3 is TGTGCCAGCAACGGTGGAGCGGCAGGGGGATACGAGCAGTACTTC. This gives the protein CASNGGAAGGYEQYF.

This clone was seen just once. V gene TRBV10-3 combines with J gene TRBJ1-3; D is uncertain. From germline, CDR1 is ENHRY and CDR2 SYGVKD. This CDR3 has 13 amino acids. V gave up 6 bases and J gave up 0 bases, with 6 bases separating them. The CDR3 coding sequence is TGTGCCATCAGGGGTTCCTCTGGAAACACCATATATTTT. It yields the protein CAIRGSSGNTIYF.

V usage is TRBV28 and J usage is TRBJ1-6, with D possibly matching TRBD1 (5 bases). CDR1 MDHEN and CDR2 SYDVKM come from the germline V gene. CDR3 length equals 15 residues. Between the trimmed V and J ends, which lost 8 bases and 14 bases, there was a span of 25 bases. The CDR3 coding sequence is TGTGCCAGCGAGGTCCGAGGGGACGGAGGAACTACCCTCCACTTT. It codes for CASEVRGDGGTTLHF.

The chain employs TRBV7-7 and TRBJ1-1, with D unclear. The ends were cut back, 5 bases at V and 0 bases at J, with 7 bases in the middle. The germline V gene encodes CDR1 SSHAT and CDR2 FNYEAQ (reference sequence). The CDR3 loop spans 13 amino acids. The DNA for the CDR3 is TGTGCCAGCAGCCGAGATATGAACACTGAAGCTTTCTTT. Amino acids: CASSRDMNTEAFF.

The CDR3 protein is CASSQDPRESNQPQHF. DNA for the CDR3: TGTGCCAGCAGCCAGGACCCTAGAGAAAGCAATCAGCCCCAGCATTTT. The chain recombines TRBV2 with TRBJ1-5; D ambiguous. The CDR3 loop spans 16 amino acids. Trimming shortened V by 6 bases and J by 1 base, and 16 bases separated the two germline ends. Germline V gene sequence: CDR1 SNHLY, CDR2 FYNNEI.

V usage is TRBV18 and J usage is TRBJ2-1, with a weak D call TRBD2 (5 bases). The CDR3 consists of 16 residues. Trimming left V 2 bases short and J 0 bases short, with 11 bases between. Germline CDR1 is KGHSH and CDR2 is LQKENI. CDR3 amino acids: CASSPSDYPSYNEQFF. CDR3 DNA sequence: TGTGCCAGCTCACCAAGTGACTACCCCTCCTACAATGAGCAGTTCTTC.